This TCR beta chain was retrieved from a study of blood T cell repertoires in COVID-19 (dated by TCRdb to 2018 to 2020). In the study overall: The collaborator samples originated in the United States, Italy and Spain and spanned the acute and convalescent phases of COVID-19. The material from the prospective study consisted of cDNA or gDNA derived from T cells, B-cell-depleted T cells, or PBMCs. Deeply sampled blood TCRbeta repertoires from subjects exposed to, actively infected with, or recovered from COVID-19 were included in the dataset. The repertoires were released in a freely available public database meant as a resource for research on the immune response to SARS-CoV-2. The samples were drawn from the first 160 participants of the ongoing ImmuneRACE study and from 1,254 subjects provided by 6 global collaborators. Nearly every sample came with metadata listing a de-identified subject ID, COVID-19 status, age in years and sex. Where available, HLA class I and class II types were taken from metadata supplied by the sample provider and were not determined by assay-based typing. Results the study describes overall, beyond this receptor: The quantity of clinical and demographic metadata differed by source and by participant and was supplied without curation.

Each collaborating institution followed its own protocols to collect whole blood in K2EDTA tubes. Collaborator samples were shipped for TCRbeta analysis as frozen whole blood, isolated PBMCs, or DNA extracted from either sample type. Its CDR3 holds 15 amino acids, cysteine through phenylalanine. Of all the DNA, just the CDR3 is kept, 45 bases in frame from base 1. V gives up 0 bases and J gives up 3 bases, and the segment between their germline ends measures 9 bases. Taken from the germline V gene, the CDR1 and CDR2 loops are MGHRA and YSYEKL. TCRbeta CDR3 regions were amplified from genomic DNA using the immunoSEQ Assay, a bias-controlled multiplex PCR. From the authors' description of their analysis: Nucleated cell counts per sample were estimated from amplification of reference gene primers within the assay. Sequence reads were collapsed and filtered to measure the absolute abundance of every unique TCRbeta CDR3 rearrangement. For each sample, productive Simpson clonality was calculated by taking the square root of Simpson's diversity index across productive rearrangements. The immuneACCESS repertoire file appears here via TCRdb, limited to in-frame rearrangements. These files lack a portion of the clones; in checked studies, under half of the deficit traces to unresolved V genes, and the cause of the others is not known. V and J calls and clone size are those listed in that table; D and trimming were worked out from the DNA. The sample contains more than 200,000 clones, roughly 84% of them found a single time. About 4% of the sample rests with the top ten.

Worth noting for this clone: The antigen it binds to is not known. No much larger clone exists at a distance of one base, and base qualities are not known.

The sequence came from a woman between 40 and 55 years old with active or convalescent COVID-19. Here the chain combines TRBV4-1 and TRBJ2-1, with the D gene call left open. Specimen: peripheral blood. The bases are TGCGCCAGCAGCCAAGATGGGCAGGACTACAATGAGCAGTTCTTC. Its protein is CASSQDGQDYNEQFF.